Listed here are 16 T cell receptor beta chains from one sample, sequenced in a study of identical twins. TCRdb used MiXCR to reprocess the 5' RACE reads, holding one entry per CDR3 protein. The data show 1.5 million to 2 million distinct CDR3 sequences, around 33% seen once. What was sequenced was cord blood. The source is a newborn girl in good health.

The chain links TRBV13 to TRBJ2-3; 9 nucleotides align to TRBD1. The germline CDR1 and CDR2 sequences are PRHDT and FYEKMQ (reference sequence). The length of the CDR3 is 17 residues. Germline trimming cut 5 bases from V and 4 bases from J; bases unmatched to any gene: 13. The chain's CDR3 is CASSPRTGTGIADTQYF. In DNA, the CDR3 is TGTGCCAGCAGCCCTCGGACCGGGACAGGGATCGCAGATACGCAGTATTTT. Based on the CDR3 plus reference TRBV13 and TRBJ2-3, the full variable domain is AAGVIQSPRHLIKEKRETATLKCYPIPRHDTVYWYQQGPGQDPQFLISFYEKMQSDKGSIPDRFSAQQFSDYHSELNMSSLELGDSALYFCASSPRTGTGIADTQYFGPGTRLTVL.

This sequence joins TRBV10-2 and TRBJ2-3; TRBD2 agrees at 10 bases. V dropped 6 bases and J dropped 2; count of bases not matched to a gene: 5. Germline V CDR1 and CDR2: WSHSY, SAAADI. This CDR3 region has 15 residues. The chain's CDR3 is CASRVAGGTTDTQYF. The CDR3 nucleotides read TGCGCCAGCAGGGTAGCGGGGGGAACCACAGATACGCAGTATTTT.

The genes are TRBV12-3 or TRBV12-4 and TRBJ2-3, with 7 bases lining up with TRBD2. The CDR3 consists of 14 residues. J gave up 1 base and V 6 bases, and 4 bases lay outside the gene matches. The CDR3 region is CASRWGGGTDTQYF. DNA of the CDR3: TGTGCCAGCAGATGGGGGGGAGGCACAGATACGCAGTATTTT.

This sequence joins TRBV12-3 or TRBV12-4 and TRBJ2-2; D possibly corresponds to TRBD2 (6 bases). The CDR3 runs to 15 residues. V was trimmed by 1 base and J by 5 bases, leaving 11 bases between them. The CDR3 region has the DNA TGTGCCAGCAGTTTAGATCGGGAGTGGACCGGGGAGCTGTTTTTT. The encoded protein is CASSLDREWTGELFF.

This clonotype has only a few counts. This chain links TRBV5-4 with TRBJ2-1; D not certain. V was clipped by 4 bases and J by 12 bases, with 14 bases between them. Germline assignment: CDR1 SGHNT and CDR2 YYREEE (reference sequence). CDR3 length equals 12 residues. CDR3 DNA sequence: TGTGCCAGCAGCCCGACGGGTAAAGGGCAGTTCTTC. It is translated as CASSPTGKGQFF. Variable domain in full (rest from reference TRBV5-4 and TRBJ2-1): ETGVTQSPTHLIKTRGQQVTLRCSSQSGHNTVSWYQQALGQGPQFIFQYYREEENGRGNFPPRFSGLQFPNYSSELNVNALELDDSALYLCASSPTGKGQFFGPGTRLTVL.

This clonotype has a count of ten or more. The chain has TRBV20-1 and TRBJ2-7; a weak D match, TRBD2 (5 bases). Trimming cost V 4 bases and J 0 bases, with 13 bases left between them. In germline, CDR1 is DFQATT, CDR2 SNEGSKA (reference sequence). The CDR3 totals 14 residues. For the CDR3, the DNA is TGCAGTGCTAATGAGGGAGCAAGCTCCTACGAGCAGTACTTC. Protein product: CSANEGASSYEQYF.

This clonotype appeared once. The genes are TRBV28 and TRBJ2-1; 11 bases fit TRBD2. Germline CDR1 and CDR2: MDHEN and SYDVKM. The CDR3 sequence is 17 residues long. With V trimmed by 6 bases and J by 3 bases, 10 bases remained unmatched. The DNA for the CDR3 is TGTGCCAGCAGGGGCATTTTTAGCGGGAGGGACTACAATGAGCAGTTCTTC. This gives the protein CASRGIFSGRDYNEQFF.

This rearrangement joins TRBV20-1 to TRBJ2-4; D ambiguous. The germline V and J ends were trimmed by 3 bases and 13 bases, with 28 bases remaining between them. The CDR3 totals 16 residues. Germline loops: CDR1 DFQATT, CDR2 SNEGSKA (reference sequence). CDR3 nucleotide sequence: TGCAGTGCTAGTTCCGCCGGACCCAACTCCTACAATGAGCAGTACTTC. Amino acids: CSASSAGPNSYNEQYF.

This sequence joins TRBV20-1 and TRBJ2-1; 10 nucleotides align to TRBD2. V was clipped by 5 bases and J by 4 bases; unmatched bases: 5. Per germline, CDR1 DFQATT and CDR2 SNEGSKA (reference sequence). The CDR3 consists of 14 residues. The CDR3 here is CSAPTSGKYNEQFF. The CDR3 nucleotides read TGCAGTGCTCCTACTAGCGGGAAGTACAATGAGCAGTTCTTC.

The V gene is TRBV11-2, the J gene TRBJ2-6; a weak D match, TRBD2 (5 bases). The CDR3 extends over 18 amino acids. Germline CDR1 and CDR2: SGHAT and FQNNGV. Trimming took off 5 bases at V and 1 base at J, with 18 bases between the two ends. The CDR3 sequence is CASSNLSPRGSGANVLTF. The CDR3 DNA sequence: TGTGCCAGCAGCAACTTGAGCCCTCGAGGGTCTGGGGCCAACGTCCTGACTTTC.

For the CDR3, the DNA is TGCGCCAGCAGCTTGTCCCAGGCGAACATTCAGTACTTC. Its protein product is CASSLSQANIQYF. The chain uses TRBV5-1 and TRBJ2-4; D uncertain. Per germline, CDR1 SGHRS and CDR2 YFSETQ. The CDR3 is made up of 13 amino acids. V lost 1 base, J lost 7 bases, and 9 bases lay in between. Full variable domain (missing parts from reference TRBV5-1 and TRBJ2-4): KAGVTQTPRYLIKTRGQQVTLSCSPISGHRSVSWYQQTPGQGLQFLFEYFSETQRNKGNFPGRFSGRQFSNSRSEMNVSTLELGDSALYLCASSLSQANIQYFGAGTRLSVL.

This clonotype turned up a few times. The chain is built from TRBV10-3 and TRBJ1-2, with D uncertain. V was clipped by 4 bases and J by 2 bases, with 8 bases between them. The CDR3 is 13 residues long. Germline values: CDR1 ENHRY, CDR2 SYGVKD. The CDR3 reads CAISGGRNYGYTF. Written as DNA, the CDR3 is TGTGCCATCAGTGGCGGCCGAAACTATGGCTACACCTTC.

CDR3 bases: TGTGCCAGCATAAGGGGCCTTCGAGAGACCCAGTACTTC. Translating it yields CASIRGLRETQYF. This chain joins TRBV7-9 and TRBJ2-7; D possibly corresponds to TRBD1 (5 bases). The J call is uncertain, as TRBJ2-5 better fits the DNA end. Per the germline V gene, CDR1 is SEHNR and CDR2 is FQNEAQ (reference sequence). The CDR3 has 13 residues.

The chain uses TRBV5-4 and TRBJ1-4; D uncertain. Trimming pared 0 bases from V and 8 bases from J, leaving 8 bases between. The CDR3 runs 13 residues. Germline V lookup: CDR1 SGHNT, CDR2 YYREEE (reference sequence). This chain's CDR3 is CASSLDAGEKLFF. CDR3 bases: TGTGCCAGCAGCTTGGACGCAGGAGAAAAACTGTTTTTT.

This clonotype was seen a handful of times. The chain carries TRBV7-9 and TRBJ2-7, with unresolved D. V was pared by 1 base and J by 2 bases, with 9 bases between. The CDR3 spans 14 residues. Germline lookup yields CDR1 SEHNR and CDR2 FQNEAQ (reference sequence). The CDR3 coding sequence is TGTGCCAGCAGCTTAGTAGTACGGACCTACGAGCAGTACTTC. This sequence encodes CASSLVVRTYEQYF. Combining the CDR3 with reference TRBV7-9 and TRBJ2-7 gives the whole variable domain DTGVSQNPRHKITKRGQNVTFRCDPISEHNRLYWYRQTLGQGPEFLTYFQNEAQLEKSRLLSDRFSAERPKGSFSTLEIQRTEQGDSAMYLCASSLVVRTYEQYFGPGTRLTVT.

The sample holds a few counts of this clonotype. CDR3 coding DNA: TGTGCCAGCAGTCGGCAGAGGGGTAATTCACCCCTCCACTTT. Encoded protein: CASSRQRGNSPLHF. The V call is TRBV27, the J call TRBJ1-6; tentatively, D is TRBD1 (5 bases). Germline CDR1 is MNHEY and CDR2 is SMNVEV (reference sequence). Trimming pared 5 bases from V and 6 bases from J, leaving 11 bases between. This CDR3 has 14 residues.